This T cell receptor beta chain came from a study of spatial heterogeneity in lung cancer. CDR1 and CDR2 from the germline V gene are SGHRS and YFSETQ. CDR3 length equals 14 residues. The germline V and J ends were trimmed by 2 bases and 4 bases, with 13 bases remaining between them. A single record per CDR3 protein comes from TCRdb applying MiXCR to the 5' RACE reads. The profile shows about 22,000 distinct CDR3 sequences, just under 6% of them singletons. Time point noted: sample taken at primary tumor resection. This clonotype was recorded many times. Sequences were derived from PBMCs, sampled at surgery. The J gene is TRBJ2-7, the V gene TRBV5-1, with D possibly matching TRBD1 (5 bases). The TCR was taken from a male donor with early-stage non-small cell lung cancer. CDR3 sequence (DNA): TGCGCCAGCAGCTTTCAGGACATAGGGTACGAGCAGTACTTC. Translated: CASSFQDIGYEQYF.